Listed here is a single TCR beta chain. The antigen is undetermined. The data belong to a study of PD-1 blockade in classical Hodgkin lymphoma. About the research overall: Patients were infused with nivolumab 3 mg/kg every 2 weeks.

The V end was cut by 6 bases, the J end by 7 bases, with 15 bases between. Germline V gene lookup returns CDR1 MNHEY and CDR2 SMNVEV (reference sequence). The CDR3 runs to 13 residues. Stated time point: cycle 4 day 1 (C4D1), after more than five weeks of nivolumab. No patient escaped relapse after autologous stem cell transplantation, and brentuximab vedotin exposure varied. Complete response, partial response or progressive disease made up the best responses. Whole-study findings and limits: Relative to healthy donors, newly diagnosed patients reportedly had lower baseline TCR diversity, which was reported as lower still in relapsed/refractory patients.

Generated by immunoSEQ multiplex PCR, the TCRdb table keeps only in-frame clones and is missing some. This table holds 20,000 to 25,000 clones, approximately 77% found once. The sample was peripheral blood mononuclear cells (PBMCs), taken before the fourth cycle of nivolumab. The V call is TRBV27, the J call TRBJ1-2; no clear D gene. The clonotype originates from a human donor with classical Hodgkin lymphoma. The CDR3 nucleotides read TGTGCCAGCAGCAGCGGGAGTGGGGTTGGCTACACCTTC. Its protein product is CASSSGSGVGYTF.